This T cell receptor beta chain derives from a study of T cell responses to AZD1222 COVID-19 vaccine. Measured with immunoSEQ multiplex PCR; TCRdb has only the in-frame clones, and not every one. The sample shows 140,000 or so clones, 92% of them seen only once. This clone was observed a single time. This clonotype was sampled from an adult in good health. The source was peripheral blood, collected on day 0 of AZD1222 vaccination.

Here the CDR3 reads CASSPPAGGVNTEAFF. CDR3 DNA: TGTGCCAGCTCACCCCCGGCAGGGGGAGTGAACACTGAAGCTTTCTTT. The chain employs TRBV18 and TRBJ1-1; 7 nucleotides match TRBD1. V gave up 3 bases and J gave up 0 bases; unmatched junction bases: 7. The germline V gene encodes CDR1 KGHSH and CDR2 LQKENI. CDR3 length: 16 amino acids.